This T cell receptor beta chain emerged from a study of blood T cell repertoires in COVID-19. The overall study: Samples representing acute and convalescent COVID-19 were sourced from the United States, Italy and Spain. The analysed material was cDNA or gDNA that came from T cells, B-cell-depleted T cells, or PBMCs.

How the authors handled the data: Reference gene primer amplification gave estimated nucleated cell counts. Profiling relied on immunoSEQ multiplex PCR, and the TCRdb table lists in-frame clones only, not all of them. The DNA gave D and trimming, while V, J and clone size come from that table. The sample records just over 350,000 clones, roughly 87% being singletons. Participant-reported clinical history was the basis for cohort assignment. The V gene end was trimmed by 5 bases and the J gene end by 4 bases; junction bases not matched to a gene: 15. The CDR3 extends over 17 amino acids. Germline V gene sequence: CDR1 SGDLS, CDR2 YYNGEE.

The sequence came from a woman in her 30s who had recovered from COVID-19. The sample taken for sequencing was PBMCs or T cells enriched from blood (not recorded which). V gene TRBV9 combines with J gene TRBJ1-2; TRBD1 matches 9 bases. CDR3 nucleotides: TGTGCCAGCAGTGAGCATAATTCCGGGACAGGGCTCTATGGCTACACCTTC. Protein: CASSEHNSGTGLYGYTF.